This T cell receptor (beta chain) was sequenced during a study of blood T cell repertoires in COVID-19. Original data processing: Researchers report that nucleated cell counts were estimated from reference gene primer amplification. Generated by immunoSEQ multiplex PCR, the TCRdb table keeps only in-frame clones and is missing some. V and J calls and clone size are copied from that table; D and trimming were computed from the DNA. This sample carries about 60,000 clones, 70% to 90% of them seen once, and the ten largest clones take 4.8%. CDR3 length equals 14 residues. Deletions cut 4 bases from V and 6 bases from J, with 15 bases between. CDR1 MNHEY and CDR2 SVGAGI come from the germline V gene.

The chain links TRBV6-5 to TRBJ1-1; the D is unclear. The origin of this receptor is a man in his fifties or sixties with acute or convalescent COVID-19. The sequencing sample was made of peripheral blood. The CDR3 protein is CASSSPLAGAEAFF. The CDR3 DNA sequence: TGTGCCAGCAGTTCCCCGCTGGCGGGAGCTGAAGCTTTCTTT.